The 27 T cell receptor beta chains given below trace back to one sample, sequenced in a study of T cell repertoires in cytomegalovirus infection. No antigen has been identified for these receptors. TCRdb itself ran the reads through MiXCR, one entry per CDR3 protein. The table has about 280,000 distinct CDR3 sequences, 22% seen once. Specimen: cultured PBMCs, collected from culture after CMV antigen stimulation. The origin of the receptors is a human donor in good health (CMV status not recorded). Some clones in this sample may be carry-over from other donors' samples.

This sequence joins TRBV7-2 and TRBJ2-3; tentatively, D is TRBD2 (5 bases). Germline V lookup: CDR1 SGHTA, CDR2 FQGNSA. Trimming cost V 5 bases and J 0 bases, with 18 bases left between them. The CDR3 consists of 17 residues. The CDR3 DNA reads as TGTGCCAGCAGCCCACCCGGACTGCATCCTAGCACAGATACGCAGTATTTT. As protein: CASSPPGLHPSTDTQYF.

The chain has TRBV7-9 and TRBJ1-5; TRBD1 matches at 12 bases. Germline CDR1 is SEHNR and CDR2 is FQNEAQ (reference sequence). There are 16 residues in the CDR3. The junction had 8 bases not matched to a gene; V was cut back by 5 bases and J by 6 bases. Here the CDR3 DNA reads TGTGCCAGCAGCACCAACCGGGACAGGGGGCCTCAGCCCCAGCATTTT. It yields the protein CASSTNRDRGPQPQHF.

Only a few counts were recorded for this clonotype. This rearrangement joins TRBV7-9 to TRBJ1-1; 9 bases fit TRBD1. CDR3 length: 16 residues. The J segment lost 2 bases and the V segment lost 8 bases, leaving 12 bases of the junction unmatched. Germline assignment: CDR1 SEHNR and CDR2 FQNEAQ (reference sequence). The CDR3 is CASRPPIQGANTEAFF. The CDR3 DNA reads as TGTGCCAGCCGGCCCCCCATACAGGGGGCAAACACTGAAGCTTTCTTT.

There are many counts of this clonotype. The chain has TRBV7-8 and TRBJ2-2; a possible D gene is TRBD2 (5 bases). The CDR3 extends over 19 amino acids. The V gene's germline CDR1 is SGHVS and CDR2 FQNEAQ. Trimming stripped 3 bases from V and 0 bases from J, with 20 bases between. CDR3: CASSFPAERIRPNTGELFF. Here the CDR3 DNA reads TGTGCCAGCAGCTTCCCCGCGGAGCGGATACGGCCGAACACCGGGGAGCTGTTTTTT.

The table lists this clonotype with a few counts. The chain uses TRBV2 and TRBJ1-1; 7 nucleotides align to TRBD1. CDR1 and CDR2 from the germline V gene are SNHLY and FYNNEI. Unmatched junction bases numbered 11, after V lost 7 bases and J lost 0 bases. CDR3 length equals 16 residues. CDR3 sequence reads: CASIRDSSSMNTEAFF. The CDR3 DNA reads as TGTGCCAGCATCCGGGACAGCTCCTCCATGAACACTGAAGCTTTCTTT.

This chain uses TRBV29-1 with TRBJ1-2; 8 bases match TRBD1. This CDR3 spans 11 amino acids. CDR1 and CDR2 (germline): SQVTM, ANQGSEA. Trimming took 5 bases from V and 11 from J; bases not matched to a gene: 7. The CDR3 nucleotides read TGCAGCGTTATGGACAGGGTAAAGTACACCTTC. Amino acid sequence: CSVMDRVKYTF.

This clonotype was detected ten times or more. The rearrangement links TRBV7-3 to TRBJ2-2, with 11 bases fitting TRBD1. Trimming at V came to 1 base and at J to 1 base, leaving 8 bases not matched to a gene. Germline V gene data show CDR1 as SGHTA and CDR2 as FQGTGA. The CDR3 loop spans 19 amino acids. The CDR3 spells CASSLITGTGGRNTGELFF. The CDR3 DNA reads TGTGCCAGCAGCTTAATTACCGGGACAGGGGGTCGGAACACCGGGGAGCTGTTTTTT. The variable domain in full, completed from reference TRBV7-3 and TRBJ2-2, reads GAGVSQTPSNKVTEKGKYVELRCDPISGHTALYWYRQSLGQGPEFLIYFQGTGAADDSGLPNDRFFAVRPEGSVSTLKIQRTERGDSAVYLCASSLITGTGGRNTGELFFGEGSRLTVL.

This clonotype has a handful of counts. J is TRBJ1-1 and V is TRBV6-1; D may be TRBD1 (6 bases). Per germline, CDR1 MNHNS and CDR2 SASEGT. The CDR3 has 15 residues. The V and J ends lost 6 bases and 0 bases respectively, with 14 bases between them. The CDR3 region is CASSGRGGMNTEAFF. In DNA form, the CDR3 reads TGTGCCAGCAGCGGGAGGGGGGGCATGAACACTGAAGCTTTCTTT.

This clonotype was detected many times. This chain joins TRBV7-2 and TRBJ2-1; D gene unclear. The CDR3 spans 15 residues. The ends were cut back, 0 bases at V and 3 bases at J, with 9 bases in the middle. Germline V CDR1 and CDR2: SGHTA, FQGNSA. CDR3 region: CASSLAGGYYNEQFF. The CDR3, as DNA: TGTGCCAGCAGCTTAGCTGGCGGATACTACAATGAGCAGTTCTTC.

A few counts support this clonotype. The chain joins TRBV5-1 to TRBJ1-3, with D maybe TRBD1 (6 bases). With 5 bases removed from V and 0 bases from J, the gap between germline ends came to 12 bases. The CDR3 runs to 15 residues. The V gene's germline CDR1 is SGHRS and CDR2 YFSETQ. CDR3 loop: CASRLDSNSGNTIYF. The CDR3 coding sequence is TGCGCCAGCAGGCTGGACAGCAACTCTGGAAACACCATATATTTT.

On this clonotype: The conserved phenylalanine or tryptophan normally closing the CDR3 is absent here, so this likely arose from a read error. The chain has TRBV7-2 and TRBJ2-5; 10 bases align to TRBD2. The germline CDR1 and CDR2 sequences are SGHTA and FQGNSA. Trimming at V came to 5 bases and at J to 4 bases, leaving 1 base not matched to a gene. The CDR3 consists of 13 residues. This CDR3 is CASSQREGETQYL. Here the CDR3 DNA reads TGTGCCAGCAGCCAGCGGGAGGGAGAGACCCAGTACCTC.

The V call is TRBV28, the J call TRBJ1-1; D may be TRBD1 (5 bases). Trimming removed 2 bases from V and 8 bases from J, with 12 bases in between. The CDR3 runs to 13 residues. The germline CDR1 and CDR2 sequences are MDHEN and SYDVKM. CDR3 nucleotides: TGTGCCAGCAGTTTACTCGACAGAGTAGAAGCTTTCTTT. Its protein is CASSLLDRVEAFF. The full variable domain, in which reference TRBV28 and TRBJ1-1 provide the parts outside the CDR3, is DVKVTQSSRYLVKRTGEKVFLECVQDMDHENMFWYRQDPGLGLRLIYFSYDVKMKEKGDIPEGYSVSREKKERFSLILESASTNQTSMYLCASSLLDRVEAFFGQGTRLTVV.

This clonotype occurred a few times. This chain links TRBV12-3 or TRBV12-4 with TRBJ2-1, with D tentatively TRBD1 (5 bases). The CDR3 length is 12 residues. Trimming removed 6 bases from V and 7 bases from J, with 10 bases in between. The CDR3, as DNA: TGTGCCAGCAGCAGGGCGGCAAATGAGCAGTTCTTC. It specifies CASSRAANEQFF.

This clonotype was counted only a few times. The chain recombines TRBV7-2 with TRBJ2-7; either TRBD1 or TRBD2 may fit D (5 bases each). Germline CDR1 and CDR2: SGHTA and FQGNSA. The length of the CDR3 is 17 residues. Trimming removed 5 bases at V and 10 bases at J, with 30 bases between. In DNA form, the CDR3 reads TGTGCCAGCAGCAAGGGGACCGCGAAGGGAGCCCTAGAATATCAGTACTTC. This translates into CASSKGTAKGALEYQYF.

There are many counts of this clonotype. This chain uses TRBV6-2 or TRBV6-3 with TRBJ2-1, with 11 positions matching TRBD2. The V segment lost 0 bases and the J segment 4 bases; nucleotides outside the gene matches: 5. Per the germline V gene, CDR1 is MNHEY and CDR2 is SVGEGT. This CDR3 region has 17 residues. The CDR3 DNA follows: TGTGCCAGCAGTTACTCCGGGACTAGCGGCCCTTACAATGAGCAGTTCTTC. Its protein is CASSYSGTSGPYNEQFF.

At least ten counts were recorded for this clonotype. The rearrangement joins TRBV7-2 to TRBJ1-1; D perhaps matches TRBD1 (6 bases). Trimming removed 3 bases at V and 0 bases at J, with 8 bases between. Germline-derived CDR1 and CDR2 are SGHTA and FQGNSA. The CDR3 has 14 amino acids. The DNA of the CDR3 is TGTGCCAGCAGCTTGAAGGGGGTGAACACTGAAGCTTTCTTT. Its translation: CASSLKGVNTEAFF.

This clonotype has at least ten counts. The rearrangement uses TRBV14 and TRBJ2-3; 8 positions agree with TRBD1. The junction had 14 bases not matched to a gene; V was cut back by 6 bases and J by 3 bases. The CDR3 sequence is 17 residues long. Germline V CDR1 and CDR2: SGHDN, FVKESK. The CDR3: CASRPGQGFGATDTQYF. In nucleotides, the CDR3 is TGTGCCAGCAGACCCGGACAGGGATTCGGGGCGACAGATACGCAGTATTTT.

The rearrangement links TRBV7-8 to TRBJ2-1; 8 bases are a match to TRBD2. Germline assignment: CDR1 SGHVS and CDR2 FQNEAQ. The CDR3 runs to 16 residues. V was pared by 1 base and J by 8 bases, with 10 bases of the junction left unmatched. The CDR3 DNA sequence: TGTGCCAGCAGCTTAGAGGCGGGAGGCGCCACTTATGAGCAGTTCTTC. Residues: CASSLEAGGATYEQFF.

Ten or more counts support this clonotype. The J gene is TRBJ2-3, the V gene TRBV7-2; 7 nucleotides line up with TRBD1. The CDR3 has 15 residues. Germline V lookup: CDR1 SGHTA, CDR2 FQGNSA. Trimming at V came to 5 bases and at J to 2 bases, leaving 7 bases not matched to a gene. The CDR3 DNA sequence: TGTGCCAGCAGCCTGCGACAGGGTATCACAGATACGCAGTATTTT. Translated, it gives CASSLRQGITDTQYF.

The chain links TRBV7-8 to TRBJ1-1, with TRBD1 identical over 9 bases. CDR1 is SGHVS, CDR2 FQNEAQ, per germline. Trimming removed 3 bases from V and 5 bases from J; junction bases left unmatched: 10. The CDR3 runs 16 residues. In nucleotides, the CDR3 is TGTGCCAGCAGCTTTGGGCGGGACAGGGTTGGGACTGAAGCTTTCTTT. Its translation: CASSFGRDRVGTEAFF.

The chain carries TRBV12-5 and TRBJ2-3; D gene unclear. This CDR3 is built from 13 residues. V was pared by 5 bases and J by 2 bases, with 8 bases between. The germline V gene encodes CDR1 LGHNT and CDR2 FRNRAP. CDR3 DNA sequence: TGTGCTAGTGGTGTCGGTAACACAGATACGCAGTATTTT. It specifies CASGVGNTDTQYF.

This clonotype was counted ten times or more. The chain is built from TRBV7-6 and TRBJ2-1; TRBD1 matches 9 bases. The CDR3 sequence is 16 residues long. V shed 5 bases and J 7 bases; nucleotides not matched to a gene: 12. Per germline, CDR1 SGHVS and CDR2 FNYEAQ. CDR3 sequence (DNA): TGTGCCAGCAGCCCGAGTCGGGACAGGGTTGCGAATGAGCAGTTCTTC. It encodes CASSPSRDRVANEQFF.

This sequence joins TRBV20-1 and TRBJ2-1; D might be TRBD2 (6 bases). CDR3 length equals 16 residues. Germline lookup yields CDR1 DFQATT and CDR2 SNEGSKA (reference sequence). Trimming pared 0 bases from V and 2 bases from J, leaving 14 bases between. The CDR3 here is CSARDSGRSPYNEQFF. In nucleotides, the CDR3 is TGCAGTGCTAGAGATTCGGGGAGGTCCCCCTACAATGAGCAGTTCTTC.

The chain combines TRBV29-1 with TRBJ2-7; 7 bases are a match to TRBD1. Per the germline V gene, CDR1 is SQVTM and CDR2 is ANQGSEA. The CDR3 covers 12 residues. The V gene end was trimmed by 8 bases and the J gene end by 3 bases; junction bases not matched to a gene: 7. The CDR3 sequence is CSTGDSIYEQYF. The CDR3 DNA reads as TGCAGCACAGGGGACAGCATCTACGAGCAGTACTTC.

The J gene is TRBJ2-3, the V gene TRBV28; 9 bases line up with TRBD2. CDR3 length equals 20 residues. The ends lost 3 bases at V and 6 bases at J; junction bases unmatched: 22. From germline, CDR1 is MDHEN and CDR2 SYDVKM. The CDR3 region has the DNA TGTGCCAGCAGTTTGAGACCCCCGACCAGGTTAGCGGGAGACTATGATACGCAGTATTTT. This codes for CASSLRPPTRLAGDYDTQYF. The whole variable domain, filled in from reference TRBV28 and TRBJ2-3, reads DVKVTQSSRYLVKRTGEKVFLECVQDMDHENMFWYRQDPGLGLRLIYFSYDVKMKEKGDIPEGYSVSREKKERFSLILESASTNQTSMYLCASSLRPPTRLAGDYDTQYFGPGTRLTVL.

The rearrangement links TRBV27 to TRBJ2-5; D call uncertain. Trimming took off 10 bases at V and 0 bases at J, with 12 bases between the two ends. The CDR3 is 13 amino acids. The germline CDR1 and CDR2 sequences are MNHEY and SMNVEV (reference sequence). CDR3 loop: CATRVFNQETQYF. The CDR3 DNA sequence: TGTGCCACCCGCGTATTTAACCAAGAGACCCAGTACTTC.

A few counts support this clonotype. The chain links TRBV27 to TRBJ2-7; D is perhaps TRBD2 (6 bases). There are 14 residues in the CDR3. The V gene lost 5 bases and the J gene lost 2 bases, with 13 bases spanning the gap. Germline V gives CDR1 MNHEY, CDR2 SMNVEV (reference sequence). The CDR3 DNA sequence: TGTGCCAGCAGTGCCTCGGGACTTCCCTACGAGCAGTACGTC. Protein product: CASSASGLPYEQYV.